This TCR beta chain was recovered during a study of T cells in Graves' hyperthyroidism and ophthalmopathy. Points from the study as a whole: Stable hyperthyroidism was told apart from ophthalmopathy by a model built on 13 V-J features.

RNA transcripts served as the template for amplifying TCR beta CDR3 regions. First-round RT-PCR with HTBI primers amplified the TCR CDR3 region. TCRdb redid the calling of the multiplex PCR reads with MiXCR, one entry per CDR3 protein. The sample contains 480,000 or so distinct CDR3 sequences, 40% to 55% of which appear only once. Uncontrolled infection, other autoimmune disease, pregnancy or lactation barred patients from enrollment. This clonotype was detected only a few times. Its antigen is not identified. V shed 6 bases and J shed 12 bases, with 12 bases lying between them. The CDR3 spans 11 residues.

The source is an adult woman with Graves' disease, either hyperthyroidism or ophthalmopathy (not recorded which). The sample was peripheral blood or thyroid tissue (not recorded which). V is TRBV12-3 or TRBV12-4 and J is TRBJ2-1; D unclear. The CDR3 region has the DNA TGTGCCAGCAGGGCTACAATCCCGCAGTTCTTC. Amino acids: CASRATIPQFF.